This entry lists 3 T cell receptor beta chains sequenced from one sample in a study of brain metastases from non-small cell lung cancer (dated 2019 in TCRdb). The library was built by means of the immunoSEQ multiplex PCR assay. What TCRdb holds here is the immuneACCESS table cut down to in-frame rearrangements. Part of the clones is not present; checked against another copy, under half of the missing clones reflect an unresolved V gene, and the others are unexplained. This sample gives some 700 clones in total; approximately 91% of them show up just once. The ten largest clones take up 7.5% to 9% of the sample. The sample comprised tumor-adjacent normal tissue. The receptors derive from a donor aged 40 or over with non-small cell lung cancer.

The V call is TRBV10-3, the J call TRBJ2-1, with D hard to call. The ends were cut back, 2 bases at V and 10 bases at J, with 12 bases in the middle. CDR1 is ENHRY, CDR2 SYGVKD, per germline. The CDR3 is 13 amino acids. CDR3 sequence: CAISEDTPGEQFF. As DNA, the CDR3 is TGTGCCATCAGTGAGGACACCCCCGGGGAGCAGTTCTTC.

The gene calls are TRBV7-9 and TRBJ2-5; D may be TRBD1 (6 bases). Between the trimmed V and J ends, which lost 1 base and 2 bases, there was a span of 8 bases. This CDR3 comprises 14 residues. Germline-derived CDR1 and CDR2 are SEHNR and FQNEAQ (reference sequence). CDR3 DNA sequence: TGTGCCAGCAGCTTAGGGACAGCTCAAGAGACCCAGTACTTC. Its translation: CASSLGTAQETQYF.

The V and J genes are TRBV7-2 and TRBJ1-5; maybe TRBD1 (6 bases). The germline V and J ends were trimmed by 8 bases and 4 bases, with 15 bases remaining between them. Germline lookup yields CDR1 SGHTA and CDR2 FQGNSA. CDR3 length equals 14 residues. The CDR3 loop reads CASAPGVGNQPQHF. The CDR3 nucleotides read TGTGCCAGCGCTCCAGGGGTCGGAAATCAGCCCCAGCATTTT.